The 20 T cell receptor beta chains presented below share a single source sample, sequenced in a study of blood T cell repertoires in COVID-19. Sequenced by immunoSEQ multiplex PCR; TCRdb stores in-frame clones only, minus some. The sample contains more than 200,000 clones, about 84% of which appear only once. Specimen: PBMCs or T cells enriched from blood (not recorded which). The receptors come from a man in his sixties who had recovered from COVID-19.

The chain's CDR3 is CASSPGTGTYEQYF. CDR3 coding DNA: TGTGCCAGCAGCCCCGGGACAGGGACCTACGAGCAGTACTTC. V and J are TRBV9 and TRBJ2-7, with TRBD1 matching 9 bases. Trimming cost V 4 bases and J 2 bases; bases outside gene matches: 4. Germline V CDR1 and CDR2: SGDLS, YYNGEE. The CDR3 runs to 14 residues.

The chain joins TRBV6-5 to TRBJ1-5, with D possibly being TRBD1 (5 bases). Germline V gene lookup returns CDR1 MNHEY and CDR2 SVGAGI. Trimming stripped 6 bases from V and 5 bases from J, with 17 bases between. The CDR3 totals 15 residues. The chain's CDR3 is CASRGLWGRDQPQHF. The CDR3 DNA follows: TGTGCCAGCAGGGGGCTGTGGGGTAGGGATCAGCCCCAGCATTTT.

On this clone: The same CDR3 is also encoded by other DNA sequences in this sample. The CDR3 here is CASSPGQNYGYTF. Written as DNA, the CDR3 is TGTGCCAGCTCACCAGGACAGAACTATGGCTACACCTTC. The chain uses TRBV18 and TRBJ1-2; a possible D gene is TRBD1 (6 bases). The ends were cut back, 2 bases at V and 2 bases at J, with 6 bases in the middle. This CDR3 spans 13 amino acids. Germline V CDR1 and CDR2: KGHSH, LQKENI.

The chain combines TRBV5-4 with TRBJ1-1, with no clear D. Germline V gene data show CDR1 as SGHNT and CDR2 as YYREEE (reference sequence). V lost 0 bases and J lost 5, with 11 bases in between. The CDR3 contains 14 residues. Written as DNA, the CDR3 is TGTGCCAGCAGCTTGGACCCCCGGGATACTGAAGCTTTCTTT. This codes for CASSLDPRDTEAFF.

The V gene is TRBV20-1, the J gene TRBJ1-5; D gene unclear. The CDR3 is 16 amino acids. The germline gives CDR1 DFQATT, CDR2 SNEGSKA (reference sequence). The V gene lost 3 bases and the J gene lost 0 bases, with 15 bases spanning the gap. The CDR3 nucleotides are TGCAGTGCTAGTGGAATCTCGGGAACTAGCAATCAGCCCCAGCATTTT. Amino acids: CSASGISGTSNQPQHF.

The rearrangement links TRBV9 to TRBJ2-1; tentative D call: TRBD1 (6 bases). Germline CDR1 SGDLS, CDR2 YYNGEE. The CDR3 extends over 12 amino acids. Deletions cut 0 bases from V and 9 bases from J, with 7 bases between. CDR3 DNA: TGTGCCAGCAGCGTAGAGGGGGTTGAGCAGTTCTTC. Protein: CASSVEGVEQFF.

V gene TRBV27 combines with J gene TRBJ2-2; 16 positions agree with TRBD2. CDR1 is MNHEY, CDR2 SMNVEV, per germline (reference sequence). CDR3 size: 20 residues. Trimming cost V 2 bases and J 4 bases; bases outside gene matches: 10. The CDR3 region has the DNA TGTGCCAGCAGTTTACCCCCGGGACTAGCGGGGGGGCCGCTCACCGGGGAGCTGTTTTTT. Translated: CASSLPPGLAGGPLTGELFF.

The chain employs TRBV2 and TRBJ1-1, with D perhaps matching TRBD1 (5 bases). CDR3 length: 15 residues. CDR1 and CDR2 (germline): SNHLY, FYNNEI. V was pared by 0 bases and J by 6 bases, with 14 bases between. The chain's CDR3 is CASSEAGTSRAEAFF. The CDR3, as DNA: TGTGCCAGCAGTGAAGCGGGAACCTCCAGGGCTGAAGCTTTCTTT.

This clone is a singleton in its sample. The J gene is TRBJ2-1, the V gene TRBV7-9, with D possibly TRBD1 on 5 matching bases. CDR3 size: 16 residues. Germline V gives CDR1 SEHNR, CDR2 FQNEAQ (reference sequence). The V gene lost 1 base and the J gene lost 6 bases, with 16 bases spanning the gap. The CDR3 region is CASSLGLGLGSNEQFF. CDR3 sequence (DNA): TGTGCCAGCAGCTTAGGGTTGGGGCTTGGCAGCAATGAGCAGTTCTTC.

This clone was seen a few times. This chain connects TRBV10-1 to TRBJ2-3; TRBD2 matches at 11 bases. CDR3 length: 15 residues. Per the germline V gene, CDR1 is WNHNN and CDR2 is SYGVQD (reference sequence). V shed 5 bases, J shed 5 bases, and the junction held 6 bases outside the gene matches. This CDR3 is CASSRTSGGVDTQYF. The DNA of the CDR3 is TGCGCCAGCAGTCGAACTAGCGGGGGTGTAGATACGCAGTATTTT.

This clone was detected once. CDR3 residues: CASSHGPPYNEQFF. The DNA of the CDR3 is TGTGCCAGCAGTCATGGGCCGCCCTACAATGAGCAGTTCTTC. The chain has TRBV6-5 and TRBJ2-1; D not resolved. CDR3 length equals 14 residues. The germline V and J ends were trimmed by 5 bases and 2 bases, with 10 bases remaining between them. Germline CDR1 reads MNHEY; CDR2 reads SVGAGI.

This sequence joins TRBV14 and TRBJ1-1; D is unresolved. The CDR3 is made up of 15 amino acids. Germline V gene data show CDR1 as SGHDN and CDR2 as FVKESK. V dropped 0 bases and J dropped 6 bases, with 14 bases sitting between them. The CDR3 is CASSQDDRGWAEAFF. The CDR3 DNA sequence: TGTGCCAGCAGCCAAGATGATAGAGGGTGGGCTGAAGCTTTCTTT.

This chain joins TRBV27 and TRBJ1-6; D gene ambiguous. The CDR3 is made up of 13 amino acids. The germline V and J ends were trimmed by 3 bases and 11 bases, with 11 bases remaining between them. CDR1 is MNHEY, CDR2 SMNVEV, per germline (reference sequence). CDR3 DNA sequence: TGTGCCAGCAGTTTTAACAGAATCACACCCCTCCACTTT. Protein: CASSFNRITPLHF.

The chain combines TRBV6-6 with TRBJ2-7, with D maybe TRBD2 (6 bases). In germline, CDR1 is MNHNY, CDR2 SVGAGI (reference sequence). Trimming left V 2 bases short and J 4 bases short, with 12 bases between. The CDR3 covers 14 residues. CDR3 in DNA: TGTGCCAGCAGTTACGGGACGGGGGTATACGAGCAGTACTTC. Translating gives CASSYGTGVYEQYF.

V and J are TRBV12-5 and TRBJ2-3; TRBD1 aligns across 8 bases. The CDR3 has 15 amino acids. V was pared by 9 bases and J by 2 bases, with 10 bases of the junction left unmatched. CDR1 is LGHNT, CDR2 FRNRAP, per germline. Here the CDR3 DNA reads TGTGCTAGCGCAGAAGGGGACAGGTACACAGATACGCAGTATTTT. It encodes CASAEGDRYTDTQYF.

The V gene is TRBV3-1 (or the pseudogene TRBV3-2), the J gene TRBJ2-1; 11 bases are a match to TRBD2. This CDR3 region has 18 residues. V trimming: 0 bases; J trimming: 0 bases; junction bases outside the gene matches: 4. Germline assignment: CDR1 LGHDT and CDR2 YNNKEL (reference sequence). The CDR3 region has the DNA TGTGCCAGCAGCCAAGACACTAGCGGGGGTCGCTCCTACAATGAGCAGTTCTTC. It codes for CASSQDTSGGRSYNEQFF.

The V call is TRBV19, the J call TRBJ2-1; D possibly corresponds to TRBD1 (6 bases). Germline V gene sequence: CDR1 LNHDA, CDR2 SQIVND (reference sequence). The CDR3 is 15 residues long. V lost 8 bases and J 2 bases, leaving 16 bases between the germline ends. This CDR3 is CASGTMVGTYNEQFF. In DNA form, the CDR3 reads TGTGCCAGTGGGACAATGGTGGGAACCTACAATGAGCAGTTCTTC. The full variable domain, in which reference TRBV19 and TRBJ2-1 provide the parts outside the CDR3, is DGGITQSPKYLFRKEGQNVTLSCEQNLNHDAMYWYRQDPGQGLRLIYYSQIVNDFQKGDIAEGYSVSREKKESFPLTVTSAQKNPTAFYLCASGTMVGTYNEQFFGPGTRLTVL.

V and J are TRBV24-1 and TRBJ2-3; maybe TRBD2 (6 bases). Germline lookup yields CDR1 KGHDR and CDR2 SFDVKD. The CDR3 length is 16 residues. Trimming took 1 base from V and 3 from J, leaving 13 bases between them. CDR3 nucleotides: TGTGCCACCAGTGATTTCGGTGGGGGGAGTACAGATACGCAGTATTTT. Its translation: CATSDFGGGSTDTQYF.

The V and J genes are TRBV27 and TRBJ2-7, with 7 bases identical to TRBD1. CDR3 length: 14 residues. After removal of 5 bases from V and 6 bases from J, the junction contained 10 bases not matched to a gene. Germline-derived CDR1 and CDR2 are MNHEY and SMNVEV (reference sequence). Here the CDR3 reads CASSKTGFPLEQYF. The CDR3 nucleotides read TGTGCCAGCAGTAAGACAGGGTTCCCTCTCGAGCAGTACTTC.

The chain carries TRBV5-1 and TRBJ2-1; TRBD2 agrees at 11 bases. With V trimmed by 3 bases and J by 6 bases, 8 bases remained unmatched. This CDR3 spans 16 amino acids. Per the germline V gene, CDR1 is SGHRS and CDR2 is YFSETQ. The CDR3 sequence: CASSWTPGLAANEQFF. CDR3 DNA sequence: TGCGCCAGCAGCTGGACACCGGGACTAGCGGCCAATGAGCAGTTCTTC.